These T cell receptor beta chains were read from a single sample in a study of vaccination effects on CD4 cells after COVID-19. These TCRs' antigens remain unknown. The data were produced by immunoSEQ multiplex PCR, yet TCRdb's version contains in-frame clones alone and is incomplete. The sample has roughly 50,000 clones, 80% seen once; the top ten hold 2.4%. The sequencing used CD4+ T cells from PBMCs cultured with HCoV-229E spike peptides, collected before COVID-19 vaccination. The receptors derive from a human donor who received a COVID-19 vaccine. Each CDR3 is given without its conserved first and last residue.

v_call	j_call	cdr3_length	cdr3_aa
TRBV3-1/TRBV3-2	TRBJ2-5	13	ASSTTSGGQETQY
TRBV7-2	TRBJ1-6	14	ASSFRGRGLNSPLH
TRBV24-1	TRBJ2-5	11	ATSTTERETQY
TRBV6-4	TRBJ2-3	11	ASSARQADTQY
TRBV6-4	TRBJ1-6	13	ASSLEDRGNSPLH
TRBV30	TRBJ1-4	15	AWSVLAGAAENEKLF
TRBV10-1	TRBJ1-2	14	ASSPYSGRGFYGYT
TRBV11-2	TRBJ1-2	13	ASSSYRDRAHGYT
TRBV10-1	TRBJ2-3	15	ASSAGVAGASTDTQY
TRBV28	TRBJ1-1	12	ASSFRGMNTEAF
TRBV15	TRBJ2-5	11	ATSRDLQGTQY
TRBV24-1	TRBJ2-2	14	ATSQIGQGATGELF
TRBV6-1	TRBJ1-1	11	ASSEMGATEAF
TRBV5-1	TRBJ1-4	13	ASSSPGPQNEKLF
TRBV9	TRBJ2-3	14	ASSVTPRVSTDTQY
TRBV6-6	TRBJ1-1	12	ASIPGTANTEAF
TRBV27	TRBJ2-3	15	ASSLNLGTGSADTQY
TRBV5-1	TRBJ2-2	13	ASSLISTNTGELF
TRBV7-3	TRBJ2-3	12	ASSLTRGADTQY
TRBV29-1	TRBJ1-2	10	SVSGTGFGYT
TRBV11-3	TRBJ2-3	11	ASSPGPGDTQY
TRBV19	TRBJ2-6	16	ASSTRGQGASGANVLT
TRBV5-4	TRBJ2-5	13	ASSLGILTTETQY
TRBV20-1	TRBJ1-2	12	SASRQGAGYGYT
TRBV6-5	TRBJ2-3	12	AGQGGVWTDTQY
TRBV24-1	TRBJ2-3	12	ATSGAGSTDTQY
TRBV9	TRBJ1-4	11	ASSVGDNEKLF
TRBV18	TRBJ2-5	9	ASSRQETQY
TRBV5-1	TRBJ2-1	13	ASSPRDSKYNEQF
TRBV6-6	TRBJ1-6	18	ASSPPTDRLVWSYNSPLH
TRBV9	TRBJ2-1	12	ASSVAGARNEQF
TRBV3-1/TRBV3-2	TRBJ1-3	13	ASSQVVGAQNTIY
TRBV5-1	TRBJ2-5	12	ASSRPTGEETQY
TRBV27	TRBJ1-3	11	ASSSSSGNTIY
TRBV6-4	TRBJ1-2	12	ASSDSVQGYGYT
TRBV7-3	TRBJ2-3	11	ASSLSPSDTQY
TRBV4-3	TRBJ1-4	13	ASSQDPGNNEKLF
TRBV5-8	TRBJ1-2	12	ASSSRTGYYGYT
TRBV6-5	TRBJ2-5	13	ASRRGPNGGETQY
TRBV5-1	TRBJ1-4	12	ASSLWGGNEKLF
TRBV5-1	TRBJ1-3	13	ASSLYAVSGNTIY
TRBV5-1	TRBJ1-1	11	ASSLTVNTEAF
TRBV3-1/TRBV3-2	TRBJ2-1	17	ASSQWRGPSRSSYNEQF
TRBV6-4	TRBJ2-1	15	ASSDSSQGQGADEQF
TRBV9	TRBJ2-5	12	ASSPGTLQETQY
TRBV2	TRBJ2-2	13	ASSGLTGVAGELF
TRBV2	TRBJ2-2	12	ASSERTGSGELF
TRBV5-8	TRBJ1-3	15	ASSLVAGAFSGNTIY
TRBV19	TRBJ1-1	10	ASGGRVTEAF
TRBV5-1	TRBJ1-4	15	ASSLAESLGGWEKLF
TRBV10-3	TRBJ2-2	12	AISVNWNTGELF
TRBV6-5	TRBJ2-5	11	ASRTGNQETQY
TRBV7-2	TRBJ2-1	15	ASRLRAGISSYNEQF
TRBV29-1	TRBJ2-2	14	SVSGLAGVHTGELF
TRBV11-2	TRBJ2-3	14	ASRGAGTRYADTQY
TRBV29-1	TRBJ1-1	11	SVLKGMNTEAF
TRBV6-2/TRBV6-3	TRBJ2-6	15	ASSYAKGNSGANVLT
TRBV24-1	TRBJ2-5	12	ATSTWGPQETQY
TRBV6-1	TRBJ2-6	12	ASSEARVPGGLT
TRBV19	TRBJ1-6	13	ASRGQGEINSPLH